This T cell receptor beta chain was documented in a study of OX40 agonist ivuxolimab in advanced cancers. Study at large: The group had a mean age of roughly 65 years, ranged from roughly 23 to 85, and was 82.7% male.

The V end lost 7 bases, the J end lost 6 bases, and 13 bases lay between the germline ends. The CDR3 consists of 13 residues. The V gene's germline CDR1 is ENHRY and CDR2 SYGVKD. Study findings and constraints: Within 6 weeks, CD4+ and CD8+ blood T cells expanded clonally at 0.1 to 3.0 mg/kg.

On this clone: Its antigen is unidentified.

Clones were sequenced by immunoSEQ multiplex PCR, and TCRdb holds only the in-frame ones, with some missing. This table has roughly 60,000 clones, roughly 90% appearing once. The sequenced sample was CD4+ or CD8+ T cells sorted from blood, obtained in a trial of the OX40 agonist ivuxolimab. The TCR originated in an adult with an advanced solid tumor such as melanoma, head and neck, liver or kidney cancer. The V and J genes are TRBV10-3 and TRBJ2-1; D is undetermined. The CDR3 region is CAITSGPSNEQFF. In nucleotides, the CDR3 is TGTGCCATCACGTCCGGGCCGAGCAATGAGCAGTTCTTC.